Listed below are T cell receptor beta chains from one sample, sequenced in a study of T cell responses to AZD1222 COVID-19 vaccine. Generated by immunoSEQ multiplex PCR, the TCRdb table keeps only in-frame clones and is missing some. The sample has over 95,000 clones; approximately 94% are singletons. This sample comprised peripheral blood, obtained on day 0 of AZD1222 vaccination. The origin of the receptors is an adult in good health. Both conserved end residues are part of each CDR3. A D gene is named only where the DNA matches it firmly. A row's size may be missing; if present it is once, few, many or a size class.

clone_size: -
v_call: TRBV30
j_call: TRBJ1-2
d_call: TRBD1
cdr3_nt: TGTGCCTGGAACCCCCGGACAGGAGAGTACTATGGCTACACCTTC
cdr3_aa: CAWNPRTGEYYGYTF

clone_size: few
v_call: TRBV5-5
j_call: TRBJ1-3
d_call: -
cdr3_nt: TGTGCCAGCAGCTACCCTCTGACAGGCGTTAACTCTGGAAACACCATATATTTT
cdr3_aa: CASSYPLTGVNSGNTIYF

clone_size: -
v_call: TRBV7-9
j_call: TRBJ2-7
d_call: -
cdr3_nt: TGTGCCAGCAGCCACGGGCAGGGGCTAACCTACGAGCAGTACTTC
cdr3_aa: CASSHGQGLTYEQYF

clone_size: -
v_call: TRBV7-9
j_call: TRBJ1-5
d_call: -
cdr3_nt: TGTGCCAGCAGCCGCGCGGGGGTTGTTCAGCCCCAGCATTTT
cdr3_aa: CASSRAGVVQPQHF

clone_size: -
v_call: TRBV28
j_call: TRBJ2-5
d_call: TRBD1
cdr3_nt: TGTGCCAGCAGATCCGGGACAGAAGAGACCCAGTACTTC
cdr3_aa: CASRSGTEETQYF

clone_size: -
v_call: TRBV19
j_call: TRBJ2-1
d_call: TRBD1
cdr3_nt: TGTGCCAGTAGCCCCAGGGACAGGGGGCAGGACAATGAGCAGTTCTTC
cdr3_aa: CASSPRDRGQDNEQFF

clone_size: few
v_call: TRBV18
j_call: TRBJ2-7
d_call: -
cdr3_nt: TGTGCCAGCTCACCCGGGACAATCTCCTACGAGCAGTACTTC
cdr3_aa: CASSPGTISYEQYF

clone_size: -
v_call: TRBV27
j_call: TRBJ2-1
d_call: -
cdr3_nt: TGTGCCAGCACCTCTCCGGGGAATGAGCAGTTCTTC
cdr3_aa: CASTSPGNEQFF

clone_size: -
v_call: TRBV5-6
j_call: TRBJ1-1
d_call: -
cdr3_nt: TGTGCCAGCAGCTTAAGGGTACTCGGGGCTGAAGCTTTCTTT
cdr3_aa: CASSLRVLGAEAFF

clone_size: once
v_call: TRBV5-1
j_call: TRBJ1-4
d_call: -
cdr3_nt: TGCGCCAGCAGCTTTGCCTCGGCGGATGAAAAACTGTTTTTT
cdr3_aa: CASSFASADEKLFF

clone_size: -
v_call: TRBV19
j_call: TRBJ1-5
d_call: -
cdr3_nt: TGTGCCAGTAGTATTCTGGGCAGGGAGGCCCAGCATTTT
cdr3_aa: CASSILGREAQHF

clone_size: -
v_call: TRBV18
j_call: TRBJ1-3
d_call: -
cdr3_nt: TGTGCCAGCTCACCCACTCCCCAGAGCTCTGGAAACACCATATATTTT
cdr3_aa: CASSPTPQSSGNTIYF

clone_size: -
v_call: TRBV6-5
j_call: TRBJ1-2
d_call: -
cdr3_nt: TGTGCCAGCAGCCCGCTCGCCGGACGAGGCTATGGCTACACCTTC
cdr3_aa: CASSPLAGRGYGYTF

clone_size: once
v_call: TRBV2
j_call: TRBJ2-2
d_call: -
cdr3_nt: TGTGCCAGCAAACGGGACAAAATCACCGGGGAGCTGTTTTTT
cdr3_aa: CASKRDKITGELFF

clone_size: once
v_call: TRBV28
j_call: TRBJ2-3
d_call: -
cdr3_nt: TGTGCCAGCAGTCCCCCCTACAAATTAAGGGGACATAGCACAGATACGCAGTATTTT
cdr3_aa: CASSPPYKLRGHSTDTQYF

clone_size: -
v_call: TRBV7-6
j_call: TRBJ2-7
d_call: -
cdr3_nt: TGTGCCAGCAGCCTCAGTGGTGAGCAGTACTTC
cdr3_aa: CASSLSGEQYF

clone_size: -
v_call: TRBV10-3
j_call: TRBJ1-6
d_call: -
cdr3_nt: TGTGCCATCAGCGGCACCGGGACAATGCATTCACCCCTCCACTTT
cdr3_aa: CAISGTGTMHSPLHF

clone_size: -
v_call: TRBV28
j_call: TRBJ2-1
d_call: TRBD2
cdr3_nt: TGTGCCAGCACCCCCTTACTAGCGGGAGGTGGGTTCTTC
cdr3_aa: CASTPLLAGGGFF

clone_size: -
v_call: TRBV27
j_call: TRBJ2-7
d_call: -
cdr3_nt: TGTGCCAGCAGTCCGGGCCTCTCCTACGAGCAGTACTTC
cdr3_aa: CASSPGLSYEQYF

clone_size: -
v_call: TRBV12-3/TRBV12-4
j_call: TRBJ2-6
d_call: -
cdr3_nt: TGTGCCAGCAGTTTAGCTGGGGCCAACGTCCTGACTTTC
cdr3_aa: CASSLAGANVLTF

clone_size: -
v_call: TRBV19
j_call: TRBJ1-4
d_call: -
cdr3_nt: TGTGCCAGTAGGCCAGGACCCCCTAATGAAAAACTGTTTTTT
cdr3_aa: CASRPGPPNEKLFF

clone_size: -
v_call: TRBV5-6
j_call: TRBJ2-7
d_call: -
cdr3_nt: TGTGCCAGCAGCATTTACTTTACACCGGGGCGGAAATCGACCTACGAGCAGTACTTC
cdr3_aa: CASSIYFTPGRKSTYEQYF

clone_size: -
v_call: TRBV6-1
j_call: TRBJ1-5
d_call: -
cdr3_nt: TGTGCCAGCAGTGAACTGCGTCCGGGCGATCAGCCCCAGCATTTT
cdr3_aa: CASSELRPGDQPQHF

clone_size: -
v_call: TRBV28
j_call: TRBJ1-1
d_call: -
cdr3_nt: TGTGCCAGCAGTTTAAATTGGCCTCTTGAAGCTTTCTTT
cdr3_aa: CASSLNWPLEAFF

clone_size: -
v_call: TRBV5-4
j_call: TRBJ1-1
d_call: TRBD1
cdr3_nt: TGTGCCAGCAGCTTCGGGACAGGGGCGAACACTGAAGCTTTCTTT
cdr3_aa: CASSFGTGANTEAFF

clone_size: -
v_call: TRBV19
j_call: TRBJ1-6
d_call: TRBD1
cdr3_nt: TGTGCCGATGACAGGGCGCTCTCACCCCTCCACTTT
cdr3_aa: CADDRALSPLHF

clone_size: -
v_call: TRBV5-5
j_call: TRBJ1-2
d_call: TRBD1
cdr3_nt: TGTGCCAGCAGCGGCCCGGGACAGACTTATGGCTACACCTTC
cdr3_aa: CASSGPGQTYGYTF

clone_size: -
v_call: TRBV6-5
j_call: TRBJ2-1
d_call: TRBD2
cdr3_nt: TGTGCCAGCAGTTCCCTAGCGGTCCACTCCTACAATGAGCAGTTCTTC
cdr3_aa: CASSSLAVHSYNEQFF

clone_size: -
v_call: TRBV6-6
j_call: TRBJ1-2
d_call: TRBD1
cdr3_nt: TGTGCCAGCACCGCTCTACAGGGGAACTATGGCTACACCTTC
cdr3_aa: CASTALQGNYGYTF

clone_size: -
v_call: TRBV20-1
j_call: TRBJ2-3
d_call: -
cdr3_nt: TGCAGTGCTCCTAGGAAAGATACGCAGTATTTT
cdr3_aa: CSAPRKDTQYF

clone_size: -
v_call: TRBV30
j_call: TRBJ1-2
d_call: TRBD1
cdr3_nt: TGTGCCTGGAAAAGACAGGGGGTTTCCTCTGGCTACACCTTC
cdr3_aa: CAWKRQGVSSGYTF

clone_size: once
v_call: TRBV29-1
j_call: TRBJ1-4
d_call: -
cdr3_nt: TGCAGCGTTGCGGGGGCCTCTAATGAAAAACTGTTTTTT
cdr3_aa: CSVAGASNEKLFF

clone_size: -
v_call: TRBV7-3
j_call: TRBJ2-3
d_call: TRBD2
cdr3_nt: TGTGCCAGCAGCCAAACGGGACTAGCGACAGATACGCAGTATTTT
cdr3_aa: CASSQTGLATDTQYF

clone_size: -
v_call: TRBV19
j_call: TRBJ2-1
d_call: -
cdr3_nt: TGTGCCAGTGGCCTCGGGGCGGGGCCCCACAATGAGCAGTTCTTC
cdr3_aa: CASGLGAGPHNEQFF

clone_size: -
v_call: TRBV7-2
j_call: TRBJ2-6
d_call: TRBD1
cdr3_nt: TGTGCCAGCAGCTTATCCGGGACAGGGCCCTCTGGGGCCAACGTCCTGACTTTC
cdr3_aa: CASSLSGTGPSGANVLTF

clone_size: -
v_call: TRBV5-1
j_call: TRBJ2-7
d_call: -
cdr3_nt: TGCGCCAGCAGCGGCGGGGCGAACCGGGACGAGCAGTACTTC
cdr3_aa: CASSGGANRDEQYF